This T cell receptor (beta chain) originates from a study of T-cell memory formation after mild COVID-19. TCRdb independently ran MiXCR on the 5' RACE reads; one entry per CDR3 protein. The sample lists about 440,000 distinct CDR3 sequences, 20% occurring once. Concerning this clonotype: Its specificity is not known.

Study-level points and caveats: Confirmation was lacking for SARS-CoV-2 specificity of second-wave clones that peaked on day 37. There were some responding clones in pre-infection memory, which suggested that cross-reactive memory had joined.

The clonotype was recovered from an adult woman who had mild COVID-19 (a few samples of this study predate the infection). Cell type and time point are not known. The source material was PBMCs or a T cell subset sorted from them (not recorded which).

The CDR3 nucleotides are TGTGCCAGCAGTGTCGGCCTTCGTTGGGAGCAGTACTTC. This sequence encodes CASSVGLRWEQYF. V usage is TRBV12-3 or TRBV12-4 and J usage is TRBJ2-7; no reliable D call. CDR3 length: 13 amino acids. Trimming took 5 bases from V and 7 from J, leaving 15 bases between them.